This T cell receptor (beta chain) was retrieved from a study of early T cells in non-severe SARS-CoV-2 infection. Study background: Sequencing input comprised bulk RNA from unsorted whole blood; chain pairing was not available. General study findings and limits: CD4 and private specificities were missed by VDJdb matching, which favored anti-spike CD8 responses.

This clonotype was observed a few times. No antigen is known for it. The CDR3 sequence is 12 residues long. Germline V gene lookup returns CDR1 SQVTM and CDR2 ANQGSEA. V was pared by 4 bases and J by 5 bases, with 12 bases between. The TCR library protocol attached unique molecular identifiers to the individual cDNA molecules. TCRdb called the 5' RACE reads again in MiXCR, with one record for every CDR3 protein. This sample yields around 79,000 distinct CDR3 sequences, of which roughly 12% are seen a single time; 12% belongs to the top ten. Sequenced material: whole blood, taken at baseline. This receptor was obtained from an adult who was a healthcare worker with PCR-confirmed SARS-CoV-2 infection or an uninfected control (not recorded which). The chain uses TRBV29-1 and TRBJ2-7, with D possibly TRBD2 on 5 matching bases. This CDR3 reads CSVGRGYDEQYF. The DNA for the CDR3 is TGCAGCGTTGGCCGAGGGTACGACGAGCAGTACTTC.